The 29 T cell receptor beta chains below come from one sample, sequenced in a study of blood T cell repertoires in COVID-19 (dated by TCRdb to the early 2020s). The library relied on the immunoSEQ multiplex PCR assay. TCRdb mirrors the immuneACCESS table, restricted to in-frame sequences. Some clones are absent from its copies; in checked studies, under half trace to an unresolved V gene, and the reason for the others is unknown. This sample is represented by some 64,000 clones; 65% to 80% of them were singletons. The ten most abundant clones make up about 20% of the sample. What was sequenced was peripheral blood. Source of these receptors: an elderly woman with active or convalescent COVID-19.

This rearrangement joins TRBV2 to TRBJ1-1, with D perhaps TRBD1 (6 bases). V gave up 7 bases and J gave up 1 base, with 13 bases separating them. Germline values: CDR1 SNHLY, CDR2 FYNNEI. The CDR3 extends over 14 amino acids. In DNA form, the CDR3 reads TGTGCCAGCACGACCGGGACACCGAACACTGAAGCTTTCTTT. Translation gives CASTTGTPNTEAFF. Complete variable domain (other parts from reference TRBV2 and TRBJ1-1): EPEVTQTPSHQVTQMGQEVILRCVPISNHLYFYWYRQILGQKVEFLVSFYNNEISEKSEIFDDQFSVERPDGSNFTLKIRSTKLEDSAMYFCASTTGTPNTEAFFGQGTRLTVV.

The chain recombines TRBV7-8 with TRBJ1-6; D possibly corresponds to TRBD1 (6 bases). CDR3 length equals 15 residues. V dropped 5 bases and J dropped 10 bases, with 18 bases sitting between them. From germline, CDR1 is SGHVS and CDR2 FQNEAQ. The CDR3 DNA reads as TGTGCCAGCAGCGCGACAGGAGGTTTAGGCTCACCCCTCCACTTT. This codes for CASSATGGLGSPLHF.

The chain combines TRBV4-2 with TRBJ2-4; maybe TRBD2 (6 bases). Trimming took 4 bases from V and 2 from J, leaving 15 bases between them. This CDR3 has 16 amino acids. Germline V gene data show CDR1 as LGHNA and CDR2 as YNFKEQ. CDR3 loop: CASSPTSPRTKNIQYF. In DNA, the CDR3 is TGTGCCAGCAGCCCGACTAGTCCGCGGACCAAAAACATTCAGTACTTC.

In its sample, this clone was seen once. The CDR3 is CASSLYGGRVDGYTF. Written as DNA, the CDR3 is TGTGCCAGCAGTTTATACGGGGGGAGGGTGGATGGCTACACCTTC. The chain has TRBV27 and TRBJ1-2, with a tentative D call TRBD1 (5 bases). CDR1 and CDR2 from the germline V gene are MNHEY and SMNVEV (reference sequence). The CDR3 has 15 amino acids. V was shortened by 1 base and J by 6 bases, with 15 bases between the two germline ends.

The chain links TRBV29-1 to TRBJ2-5, with D uncertain. The ends were cut back, 7 bases at V and 3 bases at J, with 12 bases in the middle. Germline CDR1 and CDR2: SQVTM and ANQGSEA. This CDR3 region has 12 residues. CDR3 DNA sequence: TGCAGCGCCCTGTTGGCCGAAGAGACCCAGTACTTC. Translating gives CSALLAEETQYF.

This rearrangement joins TRBV7-9 to TRBJ2-2; 7 bases map to TRBD1. V lost 5 bases to trimming and J lost 1 base; unmatched junction nucleotides: 7. This CDR3 spans 16 amino acids. In germline, CDR1 is SEHNR, CDR2 FQNEAQ (reference sequence). CDR3 nucleotides: TGTGCCAGCAGCACTAACCGGGACAGGAACACCGGGGAGCTGTTTTTT. Its translation: CASSTNRDRNTGELFF.

The CDR3 region has the DNA TGCGCCAGCAGCTCACAGGGGACAAATGGCTACACCTTC. Translating gives CASSSQGTNGYTF. The chain recombines TRBV5-1 with TRBJ1-2; 7 bases fit TRBD1. The CDR3 runs 13 residues. Germline-derived CDR1 and CDR2 are SGHRS and YFSETQ. With V trimmed by 3 bases and J by 6 bases, 5 bases remained unmatched.

Concerning this clone: Additional DNA sequences in this sample encode the identical CDR3. The rearrangement joins TRBV6-4 to TRBJ1-2, with 7 bases that match TRBD1. J lost 3 bases, V lost 6 bases, and 10 bases had no gene match. From germline, CDR1 is MRHNA and CDR2 SNTAGT. CDR3 length: 15 residues. As DNA, the CDR3 is TGTGCCAGCAGGGGAAGCCACAGGGGCCACTATGGCTACACCTTC. Amino acid sequence: CASRGSHRGHYGYTF.

The rearrangement uses TRBV3-1 (or the pseudogene TRBV3-2) and TRBJ2-7; 8 bases map to TRBD1. The V gene end was trimmed by 0 bases and the J gene end by 6 bases; junction bases not matched to a gene: 4. The CDR3 spans 14 residues. The germline V gene encodes CDR1 LGHDT and CDR2 YNNKEL (reference sequence). CDR3 sequence reads: CASSQDWGQAEQYF. The CDR3 bases are TGTGCCAGCAGCCAAGATTGGGGACAGGCCGAGCAGTACTTC.

V usage is TRBV9 and J usage is TRBJ2-2, with TRBD2 identical over 9 bases. Germline CDR1 and CDR2: SGDLS and YYNGEE. CDR3 length: 16 residues. The V gene end was trimmed by 4 bases and the J gene end by 5 bases; junction bases not matched to a gene: 9. CDR3 coding DNA: TGTGCCAGCAGCCTTACCCTAGCGGGGAGTACCGGGGAGCTGTTTTTT. Its translation: CASSLTLAGSTGELFF.

The chain carries TRBV5-5 and TRBJ2-3, with D perhaps TRBD1 (6 bases). The germline CDR1 and CDR2 sequences are SGHKS and YYEKEE (reference sequence). Trimming shortened V by 3 bases and J by 2 bases, and 10 bases separated the two germline ends. CDR3 length: 14 residues. The CDR3 spells CASSWGHLTDTQYF. As DNA, the CDR3 is TGTGCCAGCAGCTGGGGACATCTCACAGATACGCAGTATTTT.

This chain uses TRBV30 with TRBJ2-5, with a possible D match to TRBD1 (6 bases). This CDR3 is 12 amino acids long. Germline V gene sequence: CDR1 GTSNPN, CDR2 SVGIG (reference sequence). Between the trimmed V and J ends, which lost 3 bases and 1 base, there was a span of 6 bases. DNA for the CDR3: TGTGCCTGGAGGGACAGCCAAGAGACCCAGTACTTC. Its protein is CAWRDSQETQYF.

This chain uses TRBV5-4 with TRBJ2-5, with TRBD1 matching 9 bases. Looked up from germline, CDR1 is SGHNT and CDR2 is YYREEE (reference sequence). Unmatched junction bases numbered 2, after V lost 6 bases and J lost 2 bases. The CDR3 loop spans 13 amino acids. This chain's CDR3 is CASNGQGQETQYF. CDR3 nucleotide sequence: TGTGCCAGCAACGGACAGGGGCAAGAGACCCAGTACTTC.

This clone has only a few counts. V is TRBV7-8 and J is TRBJ2-1, with TRBD1 matching 8 bases. In germline, CDR1 is SGHVS, CDR2 FQNEAQ. CDR3 length equals 15 residues. J gave up 5 bases and V 3 bases, and 6 bases lay outside the gene matches. CDR3: CASSFRDRSHNEQFF. CDR3 nucleotide sequence: TGTGCCAGCAGCTTCCGGGACAGGTCGCACAATGAGCAGTTCTTC.

The chain is built from TRBV2 and TRBJ1-2, with 7 bases that match TRBD1. Germline-derived CDR1 and CDR2 are SNHLY and FYNNEI. CDR3 length: 13 amino acids. Trimming at V came to 6 bases and at J to 2 bases, leaving 3 bases not matched to a gene. The CDR3 DNA reads TGTGCCAGCAGACAGGGGTACAACTATGGCTACACCTTC. Amino acids: CASRQGYNYGYTF.

The V call is TRBV25-1, the J call TRBJ2-7, with 11 bases fitting TRBD1. The CDR3 is made up of 16 amino acids. Germline V CDR1 and CDR2: MGHDK, SYGVNS. V shed 2 bases and J 3 bases; nucleotides not matched to a gene: 6. CDR3 in amino acids: CASSETGTGGLYEQYF. In nucleotides, the CDR3 is TGTGCCAGCAGTGAAACCGGGACAGGGGGACTCTACGAGCAGTACTTC.

V is TRBV9 and J is TRBJ2-3; D is uncertain. This CDR3 is built from 14 residues. CDR1 is SGDLS and CDR2 is YYNGEE in the germline V gene. V lost 4 bases and J lost 4, with 13 bases in between. The CDR3 DNA is TGTGCCAGCAGCCCTCACCGAGCATCAGATACGCAGTATTTT. It translates to CASSPHRASDTQYF. Full variable domain (rest looked up from reference TRBV9 and TRBJ2-3): DSGVTQTPKHLITATGQRVTLRCSPRSGDLSVYWYQQSLDQGLQFLIQYYNGEERAKGNILERFSAQQFPDLHSELNLSSLELGDSALYFCASSPHRASDTQYFGPGTRLTVL.

The genes are TRBV4-1 and TRBJ1-5; D unclear. The V end was cut by 1 base, the J end by 3 bases, with 10 bases between. The CDR3 has 15 amino acids. The germline V gene encodes CDR1 MGHRA and CDR2 YSYEKL. CDR3 residues: CASSQGSGFNQPQHF. The CDR3 bases are TGCGCCAGCAGCCAAGGTTCCGGGTTCAATCAGCCCCAGCATTTT.

J is TRBJ1-1 and V is TRBV29-1; 12 bases are a match to TRBD1. The CDR3 spans 14 residues. After removal of 5 bases from V and 5 bases from J, the junction contained 6 bases not matched to a gene. Germline CDR1 reads SQVTM; CDR2 reads ANQGSEA. As DNA, the CDR3 is TGCAGCGTTTTTTGGGACAGGGGGCATACTGAAGCTTTCTTT. Translation: CSVFWDRGHTEAFF.

The chain combines TRBV9 with TRBJ1-4; D ambiguous. There are 15 residues in the CDR3. CDR1 and CDR2 (germline): SGDLS, YYNGEE. V shed 1 base and J shed 4 bases, with 11 bases lying between them. CDR3 in DNA: TGTGCCAGCAGCGTATACCAAGGAGGTAATGAAAAACTGTTTTTT. The encoded protein is CASSVYQGGNEKLFF.

This chain joins TRBV19 and TRBJ1-2; TRBD1 matches at 8 bases. The CDR3 has 14 amino acids. Germline V gives CDR1 LNHDA, CDR2 SQIVND (reference sequence). Losses at the gene ends were 5 bases for V and 4 bases for J; bases not matched to a gene: 6. The CDR3 here is CASSSGQVSYGYTF. The CDR3 nucleotides read TGTGCCAGTAGTTCGGGACAGGTCTCCTATGGCTACACCTTC.

The chain combines TRBV5-6 with TRBJ2-7, with D tentatively TRBD2 (7 bases). Trimming removed 1 base at V and 4 bases at J, with 15 bases between. CDR1 and CDR2 from the germline V gene are SGHDT and YYEEEE. This CDR3 comprises 15 residues. CDR3 DNA: TGTGCCAGCAGCTTGAGGGGGGGACATGGATACGAGCAGTACTTC. It translates to CASSLRGGHGYEQYF.

The V gene is TRBV6-2 or TRBV6-3, the J gene TRBJ2-7; TRBD1 aligns across 8 bases. CDR1 MNHEY and CDR2 SVGEGT come from the germline V gene. Trimming took 6 bases from V and 3 from J; bases not matched to a gene: 10. This CDR3 contains 15 residues. Written as DNA, the CDR3 is TGTGCCAGCAGCCCCCTCGGGACAGGTAGCTACGAGCAGTACTTC. Protein sequence: CASSPLGTGSYEQYF.

There are a few counts of this clone. The chain carries TRBV5-1 and TRBJ1-2; 8 positions match TRBD1. Germline CDR1 is SGHRS and CDR2 is YFSETQ. Unmatched junction bases numbered 6, after V lost 3 bases and J lost 2 bases. The CDR3 length is 15 residues. As DNA, the CDR3 is TGCGCCAGCAGCTCCTCAGGGGGCGTGAACTATGGCTACACCTTC. Protein product: CASSSSGGVNYGYTF.

This clone appeared a few times. CDR3 region: CASSAGQELNEQYF. CDR3 sequence (DNA): TGCGCCAGCAGCGCGGGACAGGAGTTAAACGAGCAGTACTTC. The genes are TRBV5-1 and TRBJ2-7; 8 bases align to TRBD1. The CDR3 has 14 residues. Germline values: CDR1 SGHRS, CDR2 YFSETQ. Trimming removed 4 bases from V and 5 bases from J; junction bases left unmatched: 8.

The chain has TRBV19 and TRBJ1-2; D possibly corresponds to TRBD1 (6 bases). This CDR3 has 18 residues. CDR1 is LNHDA and CDR2 is SQIVND in the germline V gene (reference sequence). V lost 7 bases to trimming and J lost 2 bases, with 26 bases between them. In DNA, the CDR3 is TGTGCCAGTACCCCTCAAACTTCCCCCACAGGGCGGAACTATGGCTACACCTTC. This encodes CASTPQTSPTGRNYGYTF.

The rearrangement joins TRBV11-1 to TRBJ2-1; 8 bases match TRBD1. V shed 4 bases, J shed 8 bases, and the junction held 13 bases outside the gene matches. This CDR3 comprises 16 residues. Germline assignment: CDR1 SGHAT and CDR2 FQDESV (reference sequence). This CDR3 is CASSSRQGTGGDEQFF. CDR3 DNA sequence: TGTGCCAGCAGCTCCCGACAGGGGACAGGAGGAGATGAGCAGTTCTTC.

This chain joins TRBV12-5 and TRBJ2-6, with 10 positions matching TRBD1. After removal of 3 bases from V and 8 bases from J, the junction contained 7 bases not matched to a gene. Germline V gene sequence: CDR1 LGHNT, CDR2 FRNRAP. This CDR3 has 16 amino acids. This chain's CDR3 is CASGLGQGVGTNVLTF. DNA for the CDR3: TGTGCTAGTGGTTTAGGACAGGGGGTAGGAACCAACGTCCTGACTTTC.

The genes are TRBV19 and TRBJ1-1; D is unresolved. The CDR3 totals 13 residues. CDR1 and CDR2 from the germline V gene are LNHDA and SQIVND (reference sequence). Deletions cut 8 bases from V and 2 bases from J, with 12 bases between. As DNA, the CDR3 is TGTGCCAGTCGTTTAACAGACAACACTGAAGCTTTCTTT. This sequence encodes CASRLTDNTEAFF.